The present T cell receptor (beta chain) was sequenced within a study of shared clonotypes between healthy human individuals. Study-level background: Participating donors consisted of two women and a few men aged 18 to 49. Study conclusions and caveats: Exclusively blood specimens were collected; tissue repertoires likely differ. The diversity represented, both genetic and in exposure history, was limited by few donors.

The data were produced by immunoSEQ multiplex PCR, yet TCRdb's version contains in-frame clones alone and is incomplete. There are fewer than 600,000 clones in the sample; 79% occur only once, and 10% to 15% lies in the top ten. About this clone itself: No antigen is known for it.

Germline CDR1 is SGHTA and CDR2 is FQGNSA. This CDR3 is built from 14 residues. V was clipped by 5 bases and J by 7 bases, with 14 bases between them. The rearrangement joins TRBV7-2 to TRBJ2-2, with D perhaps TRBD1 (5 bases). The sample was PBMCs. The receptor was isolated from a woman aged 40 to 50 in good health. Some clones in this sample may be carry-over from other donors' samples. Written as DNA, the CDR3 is TGTGCCAGCAGCGCAGGCAGGGTGGGCGGGGAGCTGTTTTTT. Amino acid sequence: CASSAGRVGGELFF.